These T cell receptor beta chains were read from a single sample in a study of patients and donors after allogeneic stem cell transplantation. One entry per CDR3 protein results from TCRdb running MiXCR on the RT-PCR reads. The sample records about 410,000 distinct CDR3 sequences, 16% being singletons. Sequencing was performed on blood, either unsorted or a sorted T cell fraction (not recorded which). Receptors were obtained from a human donor who was either an allogeneic HSCT recipient or a stem cell or donor lymphocyte infusion donor (not recorded which). It is not recorded whose cells these are; they may come from a transplant donor. Both conserved end residues are part of each CDR3. The D gene is left open where the match is weak. Part of the rows lack a size; the others show once, few, many or a class for expanded clones.

cdr3_nt | cdr3_aa | v_call | clone_size | j_call | d_call
TGTGCCAGCAGCTTAGCATTCGGACAGGTCGCCACTGAAGCCTTCTTT | CASSLAFGQVATEAFF | TRBV7-8 | few | TRBJ1-1 | TRBD1
TGTGCCAGCAGTTACCTTCGTGGGAGCTCCTATAATTCACCCCTCCACTTT | CASSYLRGSSYNSPLHF | TRBV6-2/TRBV6-3 | few | TRBJ1-6 | -
TGCGCCAGCAGCCAAGACTTCAGGGGCTCCTATAATTCACCCCTCCACTTT | CASSQDFRGSYNSPLHF | TRBV4-3 | many | TRBJ1-6 | -
TGTGCCAGCAGTTACTCGACTAGCGGGGCCTACAATGAGCAGTTCTTC | CASSYSTSGAYNEQFF | TRBV6-5 | few | TRBJ2-1 | TRBD2
TGTGCCAGCAGCCCCCGACAGGGCAAAGCCCGCGACACAGATACGCAGTATTTT | CASSPRQGKARDTDTQYF | TRBV7-6 | few | TRBJ2-3 | TRBD1
TGCGCCAGCAGGGCAGGAAACTACGAGCAGTACTTC | CASRAGNYEQYF | TRBV5-1 | few | TRBJ2-7 | -
TGTGCCACCGCGGGGGCAACGATCACCGGGGAGCTGTTTTTT | CATAGATITGELFF | TRBV6-1 | - | TRBJ2-2 | -
TGCAGCGTTTCCATACAGGGGACCGGGGCCAACGTCCTGACTTTC | CSVSIQGTGANVLTF | TRBV29-1 | - | TRBJ2-6 | TRBD1
TGTGCCAGCAGTGACCTTCGAGTTGGCGGCTATGGCTACACCTTC | CASSDLRVGGYGYTF | TRBV6-1 | - | TRBJ1-2 | -
TGCAGTGCTAGAGGGCCGGGAAAAAACACCGGGGAGCTGTTTTTT | CSARGPGKNTGELFF | TRBV20-1 | - | TRBJ2-2 | -
TGCGCCAGCAGCCAAGATCGGTTTTCTAACACTGAAGCTTTCTTT | CASSQDRFSNTEAFF | TRBV4-3 | - | TRBJ1-1 | -
TGTGCCATCAGTGACCTCACCGTCGGCAGGGGAGGTCGGACCGGGGAGCTGTTTTTT | CAISDLTVGRGGRTGELFF | TRBV10-3 | - | TRBJ2-2 | -
TGCAGTGCTCCCTACAGGGCCGAGACCCAGTACTTC | CSAPYRAETQYF | TRBV20-1 | few | TRBJ2-5 | -
TGTGCCGGCAGCTCCGGGACAGGGAAGGCCTACACCTTC | CAGSSGTGKAYTF | TRBV7-2 | - | TRBJ1-2 | TRBD1
TGCAGTGCTAGAGCGGGCGTGGGCCTGGGGAACACTGAAGCTTTCTTT | CSARAGVGLGNTEAFF | TRBV20-1 | - | TRBJ1-1 | -
TGCGCCAGCAGCCGGCTCCGGGACAGAAGGAATGAAAAACTGTTTTTT | CASSRLRDRRNEKLFF | TRBV4-1 | many | TRBJ1-4 | TRBD1
TGCGCCAGCAGCCCACGTTCAGCTGCGAACACCGGGGAGCTGTTTTTT | CASSPRSAANTGELFF | TRBV4-3 | many | TRBJ2-2 | -
TGTGCCAGCGAGCCAACAGGGGGCTGGACCGGGGAGCTGTTTTTT | CASEPTGGWTGELFF | TRBV6-2/TRBV6-3 | - | TRBJ2-2 | TRBD1
TGTGCCAGCAAGGCCCCTACACGCGGCGGGGAGCTGTTTTTT | CASKAPTRGGELFF | TRBV3-1 | few | TRBJ2-2 | -
TGTGCCTGGAGTCCGTCCCACGGAATGCAGCCCCAGCATTTT | CAWSPSHGMQPQHF | TRBV30 | - | TRBJ1-5 | -
TGTGCCACCAGTGATTCTCAATCACCCTGGGGGCCCCAGCATTTT | CATSDSQSPWGPQHF | TRBV24-1 | - | TRBJ1-5 | -
TGCGCCAGCAGCTTGTACCAGGGACCCCTCTATGGCTACACCTTC | CASSLYQGPLYGYTF | TRBV5-1 | few | TRBJ1-2 | -
TGCGCCAGCAGCCAAGGTGGTATCGGGTCCTATGGCTACACCTTC | CASSQGGIGSYGYTF | TRBV4-1 | - | TRBJ1-2 | -
TGTGCCAGCAGCGAAACGGGACGAAACTCTGGAAACACCATATATTTT | CASSETGRNSGNTIYF | TRBV7-9 | - | TRBJ1-3 | -
TGCAGTGCTAGAGATGGACTTGGACCCTACGAGCAGTACTTC | CSARDGLGPYEQYF | TRBV20-1 | - | TRBJ2-7 | -